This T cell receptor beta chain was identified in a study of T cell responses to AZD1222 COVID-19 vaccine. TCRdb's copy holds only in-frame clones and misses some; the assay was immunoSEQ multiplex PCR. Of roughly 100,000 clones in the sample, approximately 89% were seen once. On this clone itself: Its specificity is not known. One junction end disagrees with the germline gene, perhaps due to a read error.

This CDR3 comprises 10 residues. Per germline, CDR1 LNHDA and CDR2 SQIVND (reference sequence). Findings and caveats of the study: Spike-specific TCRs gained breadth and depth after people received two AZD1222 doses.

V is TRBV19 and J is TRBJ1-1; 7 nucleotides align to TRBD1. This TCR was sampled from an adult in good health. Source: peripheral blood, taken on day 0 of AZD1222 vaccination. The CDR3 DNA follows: TGTGCCAGTAAGGGGGCTGGGTACGGCTTT. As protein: CASKGAGYGF.